This T cell receptor beta chain was profiled in a study of beta chain features in type 1 diabetes. This clone was detected a few times. Its antigen is as yet unknown. What was sequenced were expressed TCRB transcripts, since all of the isolated RNA had been reverse transcribed. Sequencing was performed with immunoSEQ multiplex PCR; in TCRdb, only in-frame clones are kept and a portion is missing. This table has around 350,000 clones, over 9.5% appearing once. The V and J ends lost 4 bases and 1 base, in that order; junction bases with no gene match: 4. CDR3 size: 16 residues. The germline CDR1 and CDR2 sequences are SGDLS and YYNGEE. Study findings and constraints: Among patients with Type 1 diabetes, TCRB CDR3s were moderately but significantly shorter in every one of the four CD4+ subsets.

The chain is built from TRBV9 and TRBJ2-2, with 10 bases matching TRBD2. The receptor comes from a man aged 18 to 30 in good health. Sequenced input: naive CD4+ T cells from blood. The CDR3 coding sequence is TGTGCCAGCAGCACCGGACTAGCGGTGAACACCGGGGAGCTGTTTTTT. It specifies CASSTGLAVNTGELFF.